The T cell receptor beta chain described here comes from a study of shared clonotypes between healthy human individuals. General observations from the study: Across subsets, estimated richness was generally greater for naive than for memory populations. Of the naive CD4 clonotypes, roughly 5% were shared across several donors.

It was into CD45RA+ naive and CD45RA-negative memory subsets that the CD4+ cells were split. The ends lost 0 bases at V and 4 bases at J; junction bases unmatched: 4. The CDR3 has 16 amino acids. Germline-derived CDR1 and CDR2 are SGHNT and YYREEE (reference sequence). It was around 190 ng DNA, about 30,000 T cell genomes, that sorted-subset replicate PCRs used. Sequencing was performed with immunoSEQ multiplex PCR; in TCRdb, only in-frame clones are kept and a portion is missing. Among some 1,600,000 clones listed, 95% to 99% were seen once. Regarding this clone: Antigen: not known.

The sequencing input was naive CD4+ T cells sorted from blood. The subset: CD45RA+ positively selected. The V call is TRBV5-4, the J call TRBJ2-6; 7 bases are shared with TRBD2. The sequence was collected from a man in his thirties or forties in good health. For the CDR3, the DNA is TGTGCCAGCAGCTTGGAGGGCGGGAGCGGGGCCAACGTCCTGACTTTC. Translating gives CASSLEGGSGANVLTF.